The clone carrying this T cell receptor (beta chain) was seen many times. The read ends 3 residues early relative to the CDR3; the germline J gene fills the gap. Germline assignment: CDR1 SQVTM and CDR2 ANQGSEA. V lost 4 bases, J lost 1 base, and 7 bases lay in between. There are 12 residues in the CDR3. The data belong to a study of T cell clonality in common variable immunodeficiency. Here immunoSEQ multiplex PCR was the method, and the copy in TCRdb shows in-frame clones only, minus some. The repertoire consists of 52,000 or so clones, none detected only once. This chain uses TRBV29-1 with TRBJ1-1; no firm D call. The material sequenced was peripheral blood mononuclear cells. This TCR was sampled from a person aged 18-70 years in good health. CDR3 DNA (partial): TGCAGCGTTGCGCGGGAGAACACTGAA. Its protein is CSVARENTE. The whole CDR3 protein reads CSVARENTEAFF.